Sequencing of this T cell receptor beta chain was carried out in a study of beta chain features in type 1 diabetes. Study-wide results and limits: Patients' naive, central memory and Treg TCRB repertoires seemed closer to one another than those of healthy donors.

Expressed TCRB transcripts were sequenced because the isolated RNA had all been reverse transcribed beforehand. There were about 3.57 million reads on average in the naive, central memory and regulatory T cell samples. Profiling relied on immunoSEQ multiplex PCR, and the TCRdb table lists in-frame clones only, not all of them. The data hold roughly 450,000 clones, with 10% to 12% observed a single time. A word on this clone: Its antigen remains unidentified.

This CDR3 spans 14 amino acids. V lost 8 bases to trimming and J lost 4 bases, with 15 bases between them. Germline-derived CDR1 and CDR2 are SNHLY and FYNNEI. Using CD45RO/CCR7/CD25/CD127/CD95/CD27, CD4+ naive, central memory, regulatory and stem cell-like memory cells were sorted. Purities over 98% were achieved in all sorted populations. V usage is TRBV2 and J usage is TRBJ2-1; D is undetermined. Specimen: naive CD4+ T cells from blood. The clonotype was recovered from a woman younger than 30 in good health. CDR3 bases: TGTGCCAGCTCTGTTGCTAGGTTATACAATGAGCAGTTCTTC. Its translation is CASSVARLYNEQFF.